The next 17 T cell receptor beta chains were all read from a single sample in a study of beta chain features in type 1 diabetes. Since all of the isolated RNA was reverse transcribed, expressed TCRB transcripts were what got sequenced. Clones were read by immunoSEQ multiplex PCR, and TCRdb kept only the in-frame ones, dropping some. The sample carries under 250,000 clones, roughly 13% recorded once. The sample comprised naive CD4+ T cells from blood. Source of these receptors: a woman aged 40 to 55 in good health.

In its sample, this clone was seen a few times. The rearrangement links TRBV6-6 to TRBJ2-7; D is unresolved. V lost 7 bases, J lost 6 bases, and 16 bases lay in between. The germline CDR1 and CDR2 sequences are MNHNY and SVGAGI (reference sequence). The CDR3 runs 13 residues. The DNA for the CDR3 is TGTGCCAGCACCGACCCAGGCATAGGCGAGCAGTACTTC. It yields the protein CASTDPGIGEQYF.

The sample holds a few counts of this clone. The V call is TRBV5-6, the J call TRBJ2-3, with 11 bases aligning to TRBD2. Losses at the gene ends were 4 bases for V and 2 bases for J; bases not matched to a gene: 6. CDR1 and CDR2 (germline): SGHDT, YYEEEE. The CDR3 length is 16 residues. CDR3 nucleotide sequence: TGTGCCAGCAGCCTACTAGCGGGGGACTACACAGATACGCAGTATTTT. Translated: CASSLLAGDYTDTQYF. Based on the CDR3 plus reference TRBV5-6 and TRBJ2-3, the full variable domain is DAGVTQSPTHLIKTRGQQVTLRCSPKSGHDTVSWYQQALGQGPQFIFQYYEEEERQRGNFPDRFSGHQFPNYSSELNVNALLLGDSALYLCASSLLAGDYTDTQYFGPGTRLTVL.

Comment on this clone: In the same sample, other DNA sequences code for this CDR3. CDR3 amino acids: CASSLGGGSYEQYF. The CDR3, as DNA: TGTGCCAGCAGCTTGGGGGGTGGCTCCTACGAGCAGTACTTC. J is TRBJ2-7 and V is TRBV7-9; the D gene is possibly TRBD2 (6 bases). Germline CDR1 SEHNR, CDR2 FQNEAQ (reference sequence). CDR3 length: 14 amino acids. The V gene lost 3 bases and the J gene lost 0 bases, with 9 bases spanning the gap.

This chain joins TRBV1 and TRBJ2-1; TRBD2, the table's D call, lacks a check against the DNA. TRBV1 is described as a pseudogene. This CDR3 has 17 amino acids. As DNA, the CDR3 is TGCACCAGCAGCCGCCGTAGCGGGGGAAATTCCTACAATGAGCAGTTCTTC. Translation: CTSSRRSGGNSYNEQFF.

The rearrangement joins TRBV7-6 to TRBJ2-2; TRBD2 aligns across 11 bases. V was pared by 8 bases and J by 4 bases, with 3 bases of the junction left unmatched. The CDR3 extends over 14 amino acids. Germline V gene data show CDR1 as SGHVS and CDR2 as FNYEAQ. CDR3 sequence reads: CASLTSGATGELFF. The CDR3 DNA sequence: TGTGCCAGCCTGACTAGCGGGGCCACCGGGGAGCTGTTTTTT.

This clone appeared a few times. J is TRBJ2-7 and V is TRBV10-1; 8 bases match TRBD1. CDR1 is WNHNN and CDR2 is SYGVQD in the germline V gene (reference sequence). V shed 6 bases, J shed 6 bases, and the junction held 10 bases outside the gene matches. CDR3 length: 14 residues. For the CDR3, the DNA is TGCGCCAGCAGCGCCGCTGACAGGGGCGGCGAGCAGTACTTC. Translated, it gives CASSAADRGGEQYF.

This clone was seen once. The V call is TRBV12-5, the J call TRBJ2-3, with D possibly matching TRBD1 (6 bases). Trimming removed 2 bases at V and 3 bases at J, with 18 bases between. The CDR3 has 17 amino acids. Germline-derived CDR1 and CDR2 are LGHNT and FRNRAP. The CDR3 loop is CASGLLQAWGRTDTQYF. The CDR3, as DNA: TGTGCTAGTGGTTTGCTTCAGGCCTGGGGGCGGACAGATACGCAGTATTTT.

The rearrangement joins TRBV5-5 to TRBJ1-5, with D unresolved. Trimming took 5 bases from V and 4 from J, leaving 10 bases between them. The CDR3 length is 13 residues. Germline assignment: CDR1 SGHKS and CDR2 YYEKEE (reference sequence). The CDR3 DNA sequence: TGTGCCAGCAGTCCCCGGGATAATCAGCCCCAGCATTTT. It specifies CASSPRDNQPQHF.

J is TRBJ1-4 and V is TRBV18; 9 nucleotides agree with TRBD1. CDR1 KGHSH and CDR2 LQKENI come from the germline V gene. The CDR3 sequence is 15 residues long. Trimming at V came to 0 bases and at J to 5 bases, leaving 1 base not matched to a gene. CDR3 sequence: CASSPPGTGNEKLFF. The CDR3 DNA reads TGTGCCAGCTCACCACCCGGGACAGGGAATGAAAAACTGTTTTTT.

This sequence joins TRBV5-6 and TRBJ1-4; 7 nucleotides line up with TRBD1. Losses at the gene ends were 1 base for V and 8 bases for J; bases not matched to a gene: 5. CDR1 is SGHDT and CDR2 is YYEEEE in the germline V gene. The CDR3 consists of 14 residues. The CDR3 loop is CASSLTGEEEKLFF. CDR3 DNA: TGTGCCAGCAGCTTGACAGGGGAGGAAGAAAAACTGTTTTTT.

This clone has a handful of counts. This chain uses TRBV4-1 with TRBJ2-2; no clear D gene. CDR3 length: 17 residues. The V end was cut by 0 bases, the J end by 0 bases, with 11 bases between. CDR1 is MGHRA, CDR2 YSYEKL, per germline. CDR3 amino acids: CASSQDTIGANTGELFF. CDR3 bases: TGCGCCAGCAGCCAAGATACAATAGGAGCGAACACCGGGGAGCTGTTTTTT.

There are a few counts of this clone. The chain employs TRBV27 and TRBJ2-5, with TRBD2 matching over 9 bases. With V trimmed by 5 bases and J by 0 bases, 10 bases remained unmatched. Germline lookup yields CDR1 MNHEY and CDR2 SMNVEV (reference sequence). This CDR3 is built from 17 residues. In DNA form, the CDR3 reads TGTGCCAGCAGTCCCGGTCTAGCGGGAACGTACCAAGAGACCCAGTACTTC. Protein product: CASSPGLAGTYQETQYF.

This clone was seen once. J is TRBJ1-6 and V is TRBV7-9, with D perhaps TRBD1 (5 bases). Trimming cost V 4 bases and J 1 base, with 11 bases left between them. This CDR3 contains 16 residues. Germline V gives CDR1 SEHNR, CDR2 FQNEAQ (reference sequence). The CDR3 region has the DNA TGTGCCAGCAGCTCATATGACAGATCCTATAATTCACCCCTCCACTTT. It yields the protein CASSSYDRSYNSPLHF.

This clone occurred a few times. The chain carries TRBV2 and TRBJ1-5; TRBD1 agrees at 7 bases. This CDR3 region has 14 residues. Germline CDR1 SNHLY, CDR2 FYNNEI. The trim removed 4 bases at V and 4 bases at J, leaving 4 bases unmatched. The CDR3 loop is CASSGTGQNQPQHF. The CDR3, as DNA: TGTGCCAGCAGTGGAACGGGACAGAATCAGCCCCAGCATTTT.

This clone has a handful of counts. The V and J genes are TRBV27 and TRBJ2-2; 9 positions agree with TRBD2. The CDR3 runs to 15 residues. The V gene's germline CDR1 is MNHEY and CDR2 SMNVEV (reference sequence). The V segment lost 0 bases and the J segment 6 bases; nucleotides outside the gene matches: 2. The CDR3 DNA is TGTGCCAGCAGTTTATCACTAGCGGGTCCCGGGGAGCTGTTTTTT. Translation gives CASSLSLAGPGELFF.

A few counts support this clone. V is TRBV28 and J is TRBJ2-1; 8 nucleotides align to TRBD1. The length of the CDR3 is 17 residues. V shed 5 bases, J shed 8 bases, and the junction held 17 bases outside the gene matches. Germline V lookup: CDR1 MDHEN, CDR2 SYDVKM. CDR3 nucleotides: TGTGCCAGCAGTGCACAGACAGGGGAGAAACTTGGGGATGAGCAGTTCTTC. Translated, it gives CASSAQTGEKLGDEQFF.

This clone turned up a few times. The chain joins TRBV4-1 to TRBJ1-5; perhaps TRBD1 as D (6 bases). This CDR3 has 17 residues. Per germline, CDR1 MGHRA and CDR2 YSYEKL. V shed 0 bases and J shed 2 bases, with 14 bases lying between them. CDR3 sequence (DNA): TGCGCCAGCAGCCAAGATGGGGGGGCGCGCGGCAATCAGCCCCAGCATTTT. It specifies CASSQDGGARGNQPQHF.